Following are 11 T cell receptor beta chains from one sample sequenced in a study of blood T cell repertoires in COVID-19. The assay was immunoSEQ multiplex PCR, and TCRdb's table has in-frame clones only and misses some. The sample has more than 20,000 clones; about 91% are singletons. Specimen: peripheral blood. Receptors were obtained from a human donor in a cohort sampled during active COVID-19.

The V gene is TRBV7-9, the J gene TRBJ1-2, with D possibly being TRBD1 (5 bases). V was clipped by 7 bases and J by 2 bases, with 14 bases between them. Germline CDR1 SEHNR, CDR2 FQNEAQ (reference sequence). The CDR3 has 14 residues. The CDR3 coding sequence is TGTGCCAGCAACAATCCGACAGAAAACTATGGCTACACCTTC. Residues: CASNNPTENYGYTF.

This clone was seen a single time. In nucleotides, the CDR3 is TGCGCCAGCAGCCAGGGGACCCTTCAAGAGACCCAGTACTTC. Translated: CASSQGTLQETQYF. This chain links TRBV5-1 with TRBJ2-5, with D perhaps matching TRBD1 (6 bases). The CDR3 runs to 14 residues. V was pared by 4 bases and J by 2 bases, with 12 bases between. Germline V gene lookup returns CDR1 SGHRS and CDR2 YFSETQ. Full variable domain (rest looked up from reference TRBV5-1 and TRBJ2-5): KAGVTQTPRYLIKTRGQQVTLSCSPISGHRSVSWYQQTPGQGLQFLFEYFSETQRNKGNFPGRFSGRQFSNSRSEMNVSTLELGDSALYLCASSQGTLQETQYFGPGTRLLVL.

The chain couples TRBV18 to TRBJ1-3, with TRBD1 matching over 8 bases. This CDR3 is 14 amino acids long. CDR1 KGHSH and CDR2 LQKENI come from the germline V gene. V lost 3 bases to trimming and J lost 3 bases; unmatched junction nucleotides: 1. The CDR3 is CASSPGTGGNTIYF. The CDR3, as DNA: TGTGCCAGCTCACCGGGGACAGGTGGAAACACCATATATTTT.

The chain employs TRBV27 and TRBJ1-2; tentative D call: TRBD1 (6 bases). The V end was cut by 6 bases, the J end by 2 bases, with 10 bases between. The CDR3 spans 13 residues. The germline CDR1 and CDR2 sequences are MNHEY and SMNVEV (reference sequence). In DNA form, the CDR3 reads TGTGCCAGCAGCCGCGGACAGAACTATGGCTACACCTTC. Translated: CASSRGQNYGYTF.

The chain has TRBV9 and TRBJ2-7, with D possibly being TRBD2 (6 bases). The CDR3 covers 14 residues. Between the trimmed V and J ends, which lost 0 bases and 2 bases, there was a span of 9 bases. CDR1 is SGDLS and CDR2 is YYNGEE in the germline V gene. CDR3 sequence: CASSVVEGTYEQYF. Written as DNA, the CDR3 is TGTGCCAGCAGCGTAGTGGAGGGAACCTACGAGCAGTACTTC.

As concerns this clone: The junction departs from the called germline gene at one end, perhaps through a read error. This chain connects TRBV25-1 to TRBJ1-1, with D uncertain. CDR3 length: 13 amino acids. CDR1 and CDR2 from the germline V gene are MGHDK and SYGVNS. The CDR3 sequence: CASSEWANAEAFF. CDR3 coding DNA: TGTGCCAGCAGTGAATGGGCGAACGCTGAAGCTTTCTTT.

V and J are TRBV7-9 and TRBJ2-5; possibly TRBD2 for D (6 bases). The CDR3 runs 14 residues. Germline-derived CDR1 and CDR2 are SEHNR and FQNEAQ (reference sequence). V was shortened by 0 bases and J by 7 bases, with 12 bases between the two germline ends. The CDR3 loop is CASSLAEGPRTQYF. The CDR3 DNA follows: TGTGCCAGCAGCTTAGCGGAGGGACCCCGGACCCAGTACTTC.

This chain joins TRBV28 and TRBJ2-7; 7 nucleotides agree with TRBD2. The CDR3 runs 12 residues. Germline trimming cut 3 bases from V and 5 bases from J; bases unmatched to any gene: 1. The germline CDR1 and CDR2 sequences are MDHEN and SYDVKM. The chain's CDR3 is CASSLGGHEQYF. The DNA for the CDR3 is TGTGCCAGCAGTTTGGGAGGGCACGAGCAGTACTTC.

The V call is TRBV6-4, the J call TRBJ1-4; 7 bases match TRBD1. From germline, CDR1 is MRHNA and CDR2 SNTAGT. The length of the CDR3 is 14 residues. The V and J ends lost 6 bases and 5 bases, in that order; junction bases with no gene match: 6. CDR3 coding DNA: TGTGCCAGCAGAGTTATAGGGGGCAATGAAAAACTGTTTTTT. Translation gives CASRVIGGNEKLFF.

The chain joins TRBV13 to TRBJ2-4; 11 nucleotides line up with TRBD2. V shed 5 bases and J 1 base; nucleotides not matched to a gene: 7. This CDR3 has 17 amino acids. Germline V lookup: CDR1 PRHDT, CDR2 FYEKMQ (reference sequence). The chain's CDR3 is CASSPLTSGAAKNIQYF. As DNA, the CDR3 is TGTGCCAGCAGCCCCTTGACTAGCGGGGCGGCCAAAAACATTCAGTACTTC.

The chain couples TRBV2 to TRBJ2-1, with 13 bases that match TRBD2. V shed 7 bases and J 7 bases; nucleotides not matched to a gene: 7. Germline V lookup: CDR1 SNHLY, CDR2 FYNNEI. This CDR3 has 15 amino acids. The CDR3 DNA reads TGTGCCAGCACCCCCGAGACTAGCGGGGGGAATGAGCAGTTCTTC. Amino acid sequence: CASTPETSGGNEQFF. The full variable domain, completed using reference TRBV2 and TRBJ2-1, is EPEVTQTPSHQVTQMGQEVILRCVPISNHLYFYWYRQILGQKVEFLVSFYNNEISEKSEIFDDQFSVERPDGSNFTLKIRSTKLEDSAMYFCASTPETSGGNEQFFGPGTRLTVL.